This T cell receptor beta chain was sequenced for a study of cytomegalovirus exposure and HLA in healthy donors. Primers: 60 Vbeta forward and 13 Jbeta reverse. Assay: immunoSEQ multiplex PCR; the TCRdb copy retains only in-frame clones and omits some. The data contain about 90,000 clones, just over 65% of them singletons. Deletions cut 5 bases from V and 6 bases from J, with 17 bases between. CDR1 is SEHNR and CDR2 is FQNEAQ in the germline V gene (reference sequence). The CDR3 spans 16 residues. Study outcomes and limitations: In an earlier analysis, most TCR beta V segments were productive about 90% or about 30% of the time.

As concerns this clone: Antigen unknown.

Sample: PBMCs. The V call is TRBV7-9, the J call TRBJ1-6, with a tentative D call TRBD1 (6 bases). The TCR comes from a man aged 25-40 years in good health and CMV-seronegative. The CDR3 bases are TGTGCCAGCAGCCCCACGGGGGGCAGGGCTAATTCACCCCTCCACTTT. This sequence encodes CASSPTGGRANSPLHF.